Listed below are T cell receptor beta chains from one sample, sequenced in a study of CD4 and CD8 cells across lung adenocarcinoma regions. TCRdb itself ran the PCR reads through MiXCR, one entry per CDR3 protein. This sample has about 16,000 distinct CDR3 sequences, with over 50% found just once. Sequenced material: CD8+ T cells from the center of a lung tumor. The receptors come from a female donor with lung adenocarcinoma. The CD4 and CD8 labels of this study may be unreliable. The CDR3 runs from the conserved cysteine through the conserved F or W. The order of the fields is clone size, D gene, V gene, J gene, CDR3 DNA, CDR3 protein. A D gene is named only where the DNA matches it firmly. Clone size appears in some rows only: once, few, many, or a class for an expanded clone.

NA	NA	TRBV6-1	TRBJ2-5	TGTGCCAGCAGGGGGAGCGGGCGCCCAACCACAGATACCCAGTATTTC	CASRGSGRPTTDTQYF
NA	TRBD1	TRBV6-1	TRBJ2-3	TGTGCCAGCAGTGAACTGCAACTTGCGAGCACAGGGGCGCAGTATTTT	CASSELQLASTGAQYF
NA	TRBD1	TRBV7-3	TRBJ2-1	TGTGCCAGCAGCTTGAGGGACAGGGGGAACGCCAATGAGCAGTTCTTC	CASSLRDRGNANEQFF
NA	NA	TRBV6-1	TRBJ2-4	TGTGCCAGCAGCACGGAGCTGGAACCCACAGACACGCAGTACTTC	CASSTELEPTDTQYF
once	TRBD2	TRBV7-2	TRBJ2-1	TGTGCCAGCAGCTCAGCGGGAAACAATGAGCAGTTCTTC	CASSSAGNNEQFF
few	TRBD2	TRBV4-1	TRBJ2-3	TGCGCCAGCAGCCGCTTACCCGGGGGGGCCACAGATACGCAGTATTTT	CASSRLPGGATDTQYF
NA	TRBD1	TRBV6-1	TRBJ2-3	TGTGCCAGCTGTGAGGGGGCCGGGGCTAGCTCCCAAGAGACGCAGTATTTT	CASCEGAGASSQETQYF
NA	NA	TRBV4-1	TRBJ2-4	TGCGCCAGCAGCCAAGCCCTGGGGGGGCGGGGAGCCAAAGATACGCAGTACTTC	CASSQALGGRGAKDTQYF
medium-sized	NA	TRBV6-1	TRBJ2-1	TGTGCCAGCCTCAGAGGGGGATCCTACAATGAGCAGTTCTTC	CASLRGGSYNEQFF
NA	NA	TRBV6-1	TRBJ2-3	TGTGCCAGCAGTCGACGACTGGGGCTGGGTGCCAAAGACACGCAGTATTTT	CASSRRLGLGAKDTQYF
NA	TRBD1	TRBV7-9	TRBJ1-2	TGTGCCAGCAGCCCGCCGCCTAGGGCAGGGGGAGGCTATGGCTACACCTTC	CASSPPPRAGGGYGYTF
NA	NA	TRBV6-5	TRBJ2-7	TGTGCCAGCAGTTCTACAGGCTCCTACGAGCAGTACTTC	CASSSTGSYEQYF
NA	NA	TRBV6-1	TRBJ2-5	TGTGCCAGCGGGGGGCGCGGGCGCCCAACCACAGATACCCAGTACTTC	CASGGRGRPTTDTQYF
NA	NA	TRBV6-1	TRBJ2-1	TGTGCCAGCCAGGGTTTAGTGGGAGGCGAGCAGTTCTTC	CASQGLVGGEQFF
few	NA	TRBV6-1	TRBJ1-6	TGTGCCAGCAGTGAAACGGGAGGCAGAAGCGGAGCGGCCTATAATTCACCCCTCCACTTT	CASSETGGRSGAAYNSPLHF
NA	NA	TRBV10-2	TRBJ2-3	TGCGCCAGCAGTGAGCCGCTCGCCAGGGGTAACGCAGATACGCAGTATTTT	CASSEPLARGNADTQYF
many	NA	TRBV4-1	TRBJ2-7	TGCGCCAGCAGCCAAGATTCCCCCACAGGGAAGGGCTCCTACGAGCAGTACTTC	CASSQDSPTGKGSYEQYF
NA	NA	TRBV30	TRBJ2-2	TGTGCCTGGAGTAATCTGCCACACTCCGGGGAGCTGTTTTTT	CAWSNLPHSGELFF
NA	NA	TRBV20-1	TRBJ1-6	TGCAGTGCTAGAGATGAGGGGGGGTCTTATAATTCACCCCTCCACTTT	CSARDEGGSYNSPLHF
NA	NA	TRBV10-3	TRBJ2-3	TGTGGCATCTCGGGGCTGAGAGCAAAAAATATGCAGTATTTC	CGISGLRAKNMQYF
NA	NA	TRBV7-9	TRBJ1-1	TGTGCCAGCAGCTTAGCCGGGGTGGACACTGAAGCTTTCTTT	CASSLAGVDTEAFF
few	TRBD2	TRBV7-2	TRBJ2-5	TGTGCCAGCAGCTTAGGTAGCGGGAGAACGAATGAGCAGTACTTC	CASSLGSGRTNEQYF
NA	NA	TRBV30	TRBJ2-7	TGTGCCTGGAGGGTTAGCTACGAGCAGTACTTC	CAWRVSYEQYF
NA	NA	TRBV9	TRBJ1-2	TGTGCCAGCAATGAGGTTGGCAGGGACTATGGCTACACCTTC	CASNEVGRDYGYTF
many	TRBD1	TRBV7-7	TRBJ2-2	TGTGCTAGCAGCTACCGCCTGGACAGGGTGGACACCGGGGAGCTGTTTTTT	CASSYRLDRVDTGELFF
many	TRBD1	TRBV30	TRBJ1-1	TGTGCCTGGAGGGGTGACAGGGCTATGAACACTGAAGCTTTCTTT	CAWRGDRAMNTEAFF
NA	NA	TRBV6-1	TRBJ2-3	TGTGCCAGGGGTTTGGGAGGCACAGATACGCAGTATTTT	CARGLGGTDTQYF
medium-sized	TRBD1	TRBV6-1	TRBJ2-5	TGTGCCAGCAGAGAGACAGGGTCCCAGAAAGAGACCCAGTACTTC	CASRETGSQKETQYF
medium-sized	TRBD2	TRBV12-3/TRBV12-4	TRBJ2-1	TGTGCCAGCAGTTTGTCGTGGGCGGGCGGGGGGGGCGACAATGAGCAGTTCTTC	CASSLSWAGGGGDNEQFF
few	NA	TRBV12-3/TRBV12-4	TRBJ2-5	TGTGCCAGCAGTTTAAGTCTCGGGGCCCAGGAGACCCAGTACTTC	CASSLSLGAQETQYF
few	TRBD1	TRBV11-2	TRBJ2-1	TGTGCCAGCAGCTTAGATCGGACAGGGAAGAATGAGCAGTTCTTC	CASSLDRTGKNEQFF
NA	TRBD1	TRBV10-1	TRBJ2-4	TGCGCCAGCAGGGATAGGGGGCGGTGTGCCACAGATATTCAGTATTTC	CASRDRGRCATDIQYF
NA	NA	TRBV27	TRBJ1-4	TGTGCCAGCAGTCCCCGGACGGCTGAAAAACTGTTTTTT	CASSPRTAEKLFF
many	NA	TRBV4-2	TRBJ2-1	TGTGCCAGCAGCCGGGGGCACTCGGGGGAATACAATGAGCAGTTCTTC	CASSRGHSGEYNEQFF
NA	TRBD2	TRBV6-1	TRBJ2-3	TGTGCCAGCGGTCCTAGCGGGGGCCCAAACCAAGATACGCAGTATTTC	CASGPSGGPNQDTQYF
NA	NA	TRBV29-1	TRBJ2-5	TGCAGCGTCGCCGGGACAGCCCGGCGGGAGCAGTACTTC	CSVAGTARREQYF
NA	NA	TRBV10-2	TRBJ2-1	TGCGCGGGCATGGTCGTTCTGAATTCCGATGCGCAGTTCTTT	CAGMVVLNSDAQFF
few	NA	TRBV4-2	TRBJ2-2	TGTGCCAGCAGCCAAGGTTCGGGACCCAGCAGGGAGCTGTTTTTT	CASSQGSGPSRELFF
NA	NA	TRBV10-2	TRBJ2-7	TGCGCCAGCAGTGAGCGCCCGGGCATTTACGAGCAGTACTTC	CASSERPGIYEQYF
NA	NA	TRBV6-5	TRBJ1-2	TGTGCCAGCAGTTACTCGGGTGTAGGTGGCTACACCTTC	CASSYSGVGGYTF
medium-sized	NA	TRBV6-1	TRBJ2-2	TGTGCCAGCAGAGGCAGGTCTACCGGGGAGCTGTTTTTT	CASRGRSTGELFF
NA	NA	TRBV7-2	TRBJ2-3	TGTGCCAGCAGCCTATCGAGTAGCGGAGGCACAGATACTCAGTATTTC	CASSLSSSGGTDTQYF
NA	TRBD2	TRBV10-1	TRBJ2-3	TGCGCGGGGCGTGGGTCCCCTGTGCGGGAGACGCAGTACTTT	CAGRGSPVRETQYF
many	NA	TRBV28	TRBJ2-2	TGTGCCAGCAGATATGGGGGGCGTTATTCCGGGGAGCTGTTTTTT	CASRYGGRYSGELFF
few	NA	TRBV18	TRBJ2-5	TGTGCCAGCTCACCCCTCAGGGGTCGCCAAGAGACCCAGTACTTC	CASSPLRGRQETQYF